These T cell receptor beta chains were read from a single sample in a study of blood T cell repertoires in COVID-19. TCRdb's copy holds only in-frame clones and misses some; the assay was immunoSEQ multiplex PCR. The sample includes 200,000 to 300,000 clones, 88% of them seen just once. Sample: peripheral blood. These receptors were obtained from a middle-aged woman who had recovered from COVID-19. CDR3s include the opening cysteine and the closing phenylalanine or tryptophan. The D gene is left open where the match is weak. The size entry is marked missing in some rows and otherwise reads once, few, many or a size class.

TRBJ1-1 12 NA TRBV6-5 TRBD1 TGTGCCAGCAGCCCGACAGGGGCTGAAGCTTTCTTT CASSPTGAEAFF
TRBJ2-7 14 NA TRBV5-1 TRBD1 TGCGCCAGCAGCCCGGGACAGGGGGCCTACGAGCAGTACTTC CASSPGQGAYEQYF
TRBJ1-2 15 NA TRBV4-3 TRBD1 TGCGCCAGCAGACCCACAAACAGGGGTGGCTATGGCTACACCTTC CASRPTNRGGYGYTF
TRBJ1-2 16 NA TRBV4-2 NA TGTGCCAGCAGCCCCCGACGGGGGGAGGGGATGAATGGCTACACCTTC CASSPRRGEGMNGYTF
TRBJ2-1 16 NA TRBV9 TRBD1 TGTGCCAGCAGCGCCCGACAGGGGAAGGTTTGGAATGAGCAGTTCTTC CASSARQGKVWNEQFF
TRBJ2-3 17 NA TRBV28 NA TGTGCCAGCAGCCCATTAGGTTGGGGGGTTGGGACAGATACGCAGTATTTT CASSPLGWGVGTDTQYF
TRBJ1-5 12 NA TRBV19 NA TGTGCCAGTAGTATCGGGACTTACCTCCAGCATTTT CASSIGTYLQHF
TRBJ2-1 13 NA TRBV7-3 NA TGTGCCAGCAGCTTAAGGAGCCTAGGCGGGCAGTTCTTC CASSLRSLGGQFF
TRBJ2-7 14 NA TRBV6-5 TRBD2 TGTGCCAGCAGCGCTAGCGGGGGCTCCTACGAGCAGTACTTC CASSASGGSYEQYF
TRBJ1-2 13 NA TRBV2 NA TGTGCCACCAGGGCCGGGGAAGTAGGAGGCTACACCTTC CATRAGEVGGYTF
TRBJ1-3 13 few TRBV6-6 NA TGTGCCAGCAGTTACCCGGGGGGAAACACCATATATTTT CASSYPGGNTIYF
TRBJ2-1 17 NA TRBV24-1 TRBD2 TGTGCCACCAGTGATTTCGGTAGCGGGAGCTCCTACAATGAGCAGTTCTTC CATSDFGSGSSYNEQFF
TRBJ2-6 15 NA TRBV15 NA TGTGCCACCAGGCGGCAGGGCCGCCCGGCCAACGTCCTGACTTTC CATRRQGRPANVLTF
TRBJ1-2 13 NA TRBV7-8 NA TGTGCCAGCAGCTCCAGGGTGGAATATGGCTACACCTTC CASSSRVEYGYTF
TRBJ1-1 13 once TRBV5-6 NA TGTGCCAGCAGCTTTTTCAGTGACACTGAAGCTTTCTTT CASSFFSDTEAFF
TRBJ2-1 17 NA TRBV5-6 TRBD2 TGTGCCAGCAGCTTCGCGCGGACTAGCGGGAGTGTAAATGAGCAGTTCTTC CASSFARTSGSVNEQFF
TRBJ1-5 18 NA TRBV18 NA TGTGCCAGCTCACGAACCTCCGGGACATACACTAGCAATCAGCCCCAGCATTTT CASSRTSGTYTSNQPQHF
TRBJ1-1 13 NA TRBV6-5 NA TGTGCCAGCAGACAAGACAGGTTCACTGAAGCTTTCTTT CASRQDRFTEAFF
TRBJ2-1 18 NA TRBV27 NA TGTGCCAGCAGTTTATATTCGGTGGGAGGTTCCTCCTACAATGAGCAGTTCTTC CASSLYSVGGSSYNEQFF
TRBJ2-7 15 NA TRBV11-1 TRBD2 TGTGCCAGCAGCACCCTTAGCGGGGCCTCCTACGAGCAGTACTTC CASSTLSGASYEQYF
TRBJ2-7 15 NA TRBV5-1 NA TGCGCCAGCAGCTTGGGGCCGGGGAATATGGGCGAGCAGTACTTC CASSLGPGNMGEQYF
TRBJ2-2 19 NA TRBV24-1 NA TGTGCCACCAGTGATTTGCAGGTCAGCCCTACTTCGAACACCGGGGAGCTGTTTTTT CATSDLQVSPTSNTGELFF
TRBJ2-7 16 NA TRBV9 NA TGTGCCAGCACCAGCGGTGGGGCTAGCGAGGCCTACGAGCAGTACTTC CASTSGGASEAYEQYF
TRBJ1-1 16 NA TRBV10-3 TRBD1 TGTGCCATCAGCCGAGCCGGGACAGCCCCCAACACTGAAGCTTTCTTT CAISRAGTAPNTEAFF
TRBJ1-2 13 NA TRBV27 TRBD1 TGTGCCAGCAGCCCCGGACAGGGTTATGGCTACACCTTC CASSPGQGYGYTF
TRBJ2-2 11 NA TRBV12-3/TRBV12-4 NA TGTGCCAGCAGTCAATCCGGGGAGCTGTTTTTT CASSQSGELFF
TRBJ2-1 19 NA TRBV4-3 TRBD2 TGCGCCAGCAGCCGCGGAGCCAGCGGGACCACCGGCTCCTACAATGAGCAGTTCTTC CASSRGASGTTGSYNEQFF
TRBJ2-5 13 NA TRBV5-1 NA TGCGCCAGCAGCGGAGGGGCCCAAGAGACCCAGTACTTC CASSGGAQETQYF
TRBJ1-2 15 NA TRBV19 NA TGTGCCAGTACCCTGGGGCCAGAGAGGAACTATGGCTACACCTTC CASTLGPERNYGYTF
TRBJ2-2 17 NA TRBV15 TRBD2 TGTGCCACCAGCAGAGGTGGTAGCGGGAGTCGAAGCGGGGAGCTGTTTTTT CATSRGGSGSRSGELFF
TRBJ2-2 17 NA TRBV7-6 TRBD2 TGTGCCAGCAGCTTGGGGCTAGCGGGAGTCTCCGCCGGGGAGCTGTTTTTT CASSLGLAGVSAGELFF
TRBJ2-2 15 NA TRBV6-2/TRBV6-3 TRBD1 TGTGCCAGCAGCCCGGACAGGGTTGGGTCCGGGGAGCTGTTTTTT CASSPDRVGSGELFF
TRBJ2-3 16 NA TRBV11-3 NA TGTGCCAGCACCCCCTCGAGGGGGTCAAACACAGATACGCAGTATTTT CASTPSRGSNTDTQYF
TRBJ2-7 13 NA TRBV6-5 TRBD1 TGTGCCAGCACTCCACAGGGGCCGTACGAGCAGTACTTC CASTPQGPYEQYF
TRBJ1-2 15 NA TRBV7-8 TRBD1 TGTGCCAGCAGCAGCTACAGGGGGGCTAACTATGGCTACACCTTC CASSSYRGANYGYTF
TRBJ2-5 16 NA TRBV30 TRBD2 TGTGCCTGGAGTGTTTCGTCGGGAGGCCTCGGAGAGACCCAGTACTTC CAWSVSSGGLGETQYF
TRBJ1-4 16 NA TRBV11-3 TRBD1 TGTGCCAGCAGCCAGGGACAAGGGGGCCCTAATGAAAAACTGTTTTTT CASSQGQGGPNEKLFF
TRBJ1-4 14 once TRBV9 TRBD1 TGTGCCAGCAGCCCCTCAGGGGGCGGTGAAAAACTGTTTTTT CASSPSGGGEKLFF
TRBJ1-2 15 NA TRBV24-1 NA TGTGCCACCAGTGATCCCGGTGGGGGGAACTATGGCTACACCTTC CATSDPGGGNYGYTF
TRBJ1-2 14 NA TRBV7-9 TRBD1 TGTGCCAGCAGCTTAGGGCAGGGGGCGCATGGCTACACCTTC CASSLGQGAHGYTF
TRBJ2-4 16 NA TRBV21-1 NA TGTGCCAGCAGCAAAGTTTCGGTCCCAGCCAAAAACATTCAGTACTTC CASSKVSVPAKNIQYF
TRBJ1-6 12 NA TRBV6-6 NA TGTGCCAGCACCCAGGTTAATTCACCCCTCCACTTT CASTQVNSPLHF
TRBJ2-7 12 NA TRBV28 NA TGTGCCAGCAGTGTAGCCCCTAGGGAGCAGTACTTC CASSVAPREQYF
TRBJ1-3 15 NA TRBV18 TRBD1 TGTGCCACTACACAGGGGGCCTCTGCTGGAAACACCATATATTTT CATTQGASAGNTIYF
TRBJ2-7 15 NA TRBV4-1 NA TGCGCCAGCAGCCAAGGCGCAGGGTTCTCCTACGAGCAGTACTTC CASSQGAGFSYEQYF
TRBJ2-7 18 NA TRBV6-1 TRBD1 TGTGCCAGCAGTGAAGGGGGGTTACTCCGGGACAGGCGGGTCGAGCAGTACTTC CASSEGGLLRDRRVEQYF
TRBJ2-4 16 NA TRBV7-9 TRBD2 TGTGCCAGCAGCCCCCAACTAGCGGGAGCCAAAAACATTCAGTACTTC CASSPQLAGAKNIQYF
TRBJ2-2 15 NA TRBV2 TRBD2 TGTGCCAGCAGGGAGACTAGCGGGAGCAGGGGGGAGCTGTTTTTT CASRETSGSRGELFF
TRBJ1-2 15 NA TRBV5-1 TRBD1 TGCGCCAGCAGCTTGTGGACAGGGGGCGACGATGGCTACACCTTC CASSLWTGGDDGYTF
TRBJ1-2 14 NA TRBV29-1 TRBD1 TGCAGCGTCAAACAGGGGGCGCTGATCTATGGCTACACCTTC CSVKQGALIYGYTF
TRBJ1-5 14 NA TRBV28 TRBD1 TGTGCCAGCAGCCCACCGGGACAGGCGCAGCCCCAGCATTTT CASSPPGQAQPQHF
TRBJ1-4 16 once TRBV27 TRBD1 TGTGCCAGCGGCAGGGACAGTATCCTGGGTAATGAAAAACTGTTTTTT CASGRDSILGNEKLFF
TRBJ2-1 15 NA TRBV6-5 NA TGTGCCAGCAGTTACGCGGCGGGGACAGTGGGGGAGCAGTTCTTC CASSYAAGTVGEQFF
TRBJ2-3 13 NA TRBV6-5 NA TGTGCCAGCAGTTACGACGAGCGGGATACGCAGTATTTT CASSYDERDTQYF
TRBJ1-1 13 NA TRBV9 NA TGTGCCAGCAGCGTAGCTCAACTCACTGAAGCTTTCTTT CASSVAQLTEAFF